Sequencing of this T cell receptor beta chain was carried out in a study of blood T cell repertoires in COVID-19. Across the study: Specimens from acute and convalescent COVID-19 originated in the United States, Italy and Spain. The cDNA or gDNA used as material had been derived from T cells, B-cell-depleted T cells, or PBMCs.

CDR1 and CDR2 from the germline V gene are SGHNT and YENEEA. The trim removed 5 bases at V and 1 base at J, leaving 3 bases unmatched. This CDR3 has 15 residues. Measured with immunoSEQ multiplex PCR; TCRdb has only the in-frame clones, and not every one. The data hold about 42,000 clones, with 87% observed a single time. What was sequenced was peripheral blood. This clonotype was sampled from a woman older than 75 in a cohort sampled during active or convalescent COVID-19. The genes are TRBV11-3 and TRBJ2-2; TRBD1 matches at 8 bases. In DNA, the CDR3 is TGTGCCAGCAGCCAACAGGGGGTGAACACCGGGGAGCTGTTTTTT. This encodes CASSQQGVNTGELFF.